The entry below gives a single TCR beta chain sequence along with its context. These data originate in a study of OX40 agonist ivuxolimab in advanced cancers. This CDR3 spans 15 amino acids. The germline V gene encodes CDR1 MNHEY and CDR2 SVGAGI. With V trimmed by 4 bases and J by 2 bases, 2 bases remained unmatched. TCRdb keeps only in-frame clones here, not all; method: immunoSEQ multiplex PCR. Of 40,000 to 55,000 clones listed, 88% are singletons. This chain joins TRBV6-5 and TRBJ1-3; 10 positions agree with TRBD1. Material: CD4+ or CD8+ T cells sorted from blood, obtained in a trial of the OX40 agonist ivuxolimab. This receptor was obtained from an adult with an advanced solid tumor such as melanoma, head and neck, liver or kidney cancer. The CDR3: CASSSDRGPGNTIYF. CDR3 nucleotide sequence: TGTGCCAGCAGTTCCGACAGGGGGCCTGGAAACACCATATATTTT.